This T cell receptor beta chain was recorded in a study of T cell responses to AZD1222 COVID-19 vaccine (dated by TCRdb to 2020 to 2022). Some background on the complete study: TCR sequencing covered roughly 230 trial participants: 200 to 220 given two doses of AZD1222 and some 25 given two doses of MenACWY control vaccine. Trial participants were enrolled by age into subgroups of 18-55, 56-69 and 70-plus years, and around 150, 29 and 61 TCR-sequenced participants, respectively, were included in these subgroups.

Results and caveats for the whole study, not just this receptor: Most participants were white British and females outnumbered males, and the authors suggested that clonal diversity may have been underestimated. Because no day 14 peak-response samples were available, repertoires were characterized only after the peak T cell response. In the small 56-69-year group, the increase in depth fell short of significance, most likely because of low power. Reportedly, close to half of the unique spike-specific TCRs recognized epitopes lying outside the regions that are mutated in the B.1.351 and B.1.1.7 variants. The vaccine-associated CD4 TCRs covered the entire spike protein, and the dominant responses fell in regions 160-218 and 743-854. Conclusions about previously exposed vaccinees are limited because only a handful of AZD1222 recipients were SARS-CoV-2 seropositive at baseline. A significant rise in spike-specific TCR breadth and depth was observed after two AZD1222 doses relative to day 0 and relative to MenACWY recipients.

Of note for this clone: Its target antigen remains unknown. No base quality values were provided; no much bigger clone lies one nucleotide off.

The time point label of this sample denotes: about 28 days (+/-7) after the second vaccine dose. AZD1222 recipients whose second dose came at about 4 weeks and those whose second dose came at about 12 weeks were combined into one group, since spike-specific TCR depth and breadth did not differ between the two schedules. The vaccinee samples were drawn from two UK trials, COV001 and COV002, one of which was a single-blind randomized controlled phase 2/3 trial testing AZD1222 (ChAdOx1 nCoV-19) in healthy adults. For TCRbeta chain sequencing, PBMC samples from trial participants were taken at day 0 and at day 28 after the second dose. Reading from cysteine to phenylalanine, the CDR3 counts 14 amino acids. Just the 42-base CDR3 DNA is kept, in frame starting at base 1. Looking up the germline V gene yields CDR1 SGHTA and CDR2 FQGNSA. V drops 5 bases and J drops 0 bases, leaving 9 bases in between. The CDR3 regions of human TCRbeta chains were analyzed by immunosequencing. In the source study's methods: Repertoire TCRs were checked for matches against a reference library of SARS-CoV-2-specific TCRs that had been generated using the MIRA antigen-specificity platform. Breadth meant the fraction of unique TCRs that were SARS-CoV-2-associated, whereas depth meant the fraction of total T cells that were SARS-CoV-2-associated. Each spike-specific TCR was assigned to its reactive spike region and to a CD4 or CD8 class using the MIRA data. Log10-transformed breadth and depth values were compared by one-way ANOVA with Sidak's multiple comparisons tests. In its TCRdb copy, this immuneACCESS table keeps in-frame sequences only and misses some clones. Where compared with another copy, unresolved V genes explain less than half of these, and the others have no known cause. The DNA gave D and trimming, while V, J and clone size come from that table. Here the sample has around 140,000 clones; about 93% occur a single time. The top ten hold over 4% of the sample.

The receptor was derived from an adult who received the AZD1222 COVID-19 vaccine. The sample here was peripheral blood, taken 28 days after the second AZD1222 dose. This chain joins TRBV7-2 to TRBJ2-3, with the D gene call left open. Here the CDR3 is given as CASSPLPSTDTQYF. In nucleotides, the sequence is TGTGCCAGCAGCCCGCTACCGAGCACAGATACGCAGTATTTT.